Below are 5 T cell receptor beta chains sequenced from a single sample in a study of blood T cell repertoires in COVID-19. Data came from immunoSEQ multiplex PCR; TCRdb stores just in-frame clones and leaves some out. The sample records 200,000 to 250,000 clones, roughly 84% being singletons. Sequenced: peripheral blood. All receptors derive from a woman older than 75 with acute or convalescent COVID-19.

The chain has TRBV2 and TRBJ2-2; a possible D gene is TRBD2 (6 bases). CDR1 is SNHLY, CDR2 FYNNEI, per germline. This CDR3 has 15 amino acids. V gave up 7 bases and J gave up 0 bases, with 12 bases separating them. DNA of the CDR3: TGTGCCAGCAAAGGAGGGCTGACGAACACCGGGGAGCTGTTTTTT. Its translation: CASKGGLTNTGELFF.

The count of this clone is one. The chain links TRBV6-5 to TRBJ2-5; D remains ambiguous. Germline-derived CDR1 and CDR2 are MNHEY and SVGAGI. The CDR3 spans 13 residues. V shed 8 bases and J shed 5 bases, with 15 bases lying between them. In DNA form, the CDR3 reads TGTGCCAGCCTTAAGCCGGAGTCGGAGACCCAGTACTTC. It translates to CASLKPESETQYF.

J is TRBJ2-7 and V is TRBV4-1; D is unresolved. From germline, CDR1 is MGHRA and CDR2 YSYEKL. The length of the CDR3 is 14 residues. With 1 base removed from V and 0 bases from J, the gap between germline ends came to 7 bases. The DNA for the CDR3 is TGCGCCAGCAGCCAAGTCGGCGGCTCCTACGAGCAGTACTTC. This translates into CASSQVGGSYEQYF.

This rearrangement joins TRBV5-1 to TRBJ2-2; the match to TRBD1 covers 8 bases. V shed 4 bases, J shed 0 bases, and the junction held 2 bases outside the gene matches. This CDR3 comprises 15 residues. Germline V gives CDR1 SGHRS, CDR2 YFSETQ. CDR3 DNA sequence: TGCGCCAGCAGCCCAGGGGGCACGAACACCGGGGAGCTGTTTTTT. Amino acid sequence: CASSPGGTNTGELFF.

This chain joins TRBV7-8 and TRBJ1-2, with D unclear. The V and J ends lost 2 bases and 1 base respectively, with 5 bases between them. This CDR3 has 13 amino acids. The germline V gene has CDR1 SGHVS and CDR2 FQNEAQ. The CDR3 sequence is CASSLSINYGYTF. As DNA, the CDR3 is TGTGCCAGCAGCTTATCCATTAACTATGGCTACACCTTC. Full variable domain (remainder filled in from reference TRBV7-8 and TRBJ1-2): GAGVSQSPRYKVAKRGQDVALRCDPISGHVSLFWYQQALGQGPEFLTYFQNEAQLDKSGLPSDRFFAERPEGSVSTLKIQRTQQEDSAVYLCASSLSINYGYTFGSGTRLTVV.